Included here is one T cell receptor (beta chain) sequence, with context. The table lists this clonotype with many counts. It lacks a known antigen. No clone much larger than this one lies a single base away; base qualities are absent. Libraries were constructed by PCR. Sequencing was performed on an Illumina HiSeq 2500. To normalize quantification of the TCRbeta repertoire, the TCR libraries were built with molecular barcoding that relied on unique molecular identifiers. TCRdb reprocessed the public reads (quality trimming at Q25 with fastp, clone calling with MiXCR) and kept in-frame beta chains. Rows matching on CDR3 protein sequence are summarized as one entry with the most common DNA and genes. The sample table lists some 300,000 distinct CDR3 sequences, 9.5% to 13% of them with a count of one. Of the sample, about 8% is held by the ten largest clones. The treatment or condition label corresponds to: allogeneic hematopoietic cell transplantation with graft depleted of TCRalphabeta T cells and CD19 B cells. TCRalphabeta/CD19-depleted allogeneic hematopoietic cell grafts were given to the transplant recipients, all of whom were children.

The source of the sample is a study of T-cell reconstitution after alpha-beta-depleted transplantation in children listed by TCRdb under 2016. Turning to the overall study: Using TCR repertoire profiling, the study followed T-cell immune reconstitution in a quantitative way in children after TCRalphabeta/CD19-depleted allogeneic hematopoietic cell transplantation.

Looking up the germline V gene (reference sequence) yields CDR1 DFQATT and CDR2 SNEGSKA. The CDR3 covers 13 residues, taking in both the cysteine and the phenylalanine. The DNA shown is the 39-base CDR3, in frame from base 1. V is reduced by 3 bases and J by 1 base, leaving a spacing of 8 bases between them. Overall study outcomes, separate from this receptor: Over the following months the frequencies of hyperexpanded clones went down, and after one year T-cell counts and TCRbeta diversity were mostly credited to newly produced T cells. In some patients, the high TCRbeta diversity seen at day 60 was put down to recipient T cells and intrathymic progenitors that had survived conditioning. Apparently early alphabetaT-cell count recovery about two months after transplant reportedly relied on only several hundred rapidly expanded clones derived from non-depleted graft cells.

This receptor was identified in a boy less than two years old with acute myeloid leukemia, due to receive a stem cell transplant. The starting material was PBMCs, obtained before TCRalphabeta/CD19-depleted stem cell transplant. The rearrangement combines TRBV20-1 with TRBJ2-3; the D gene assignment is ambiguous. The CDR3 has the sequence CSARGTRTDTQYF. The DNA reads TGCAGTGCTAGGGGCACACGCACAGATACGCAGTATTTT.